Listed below are T cell receptor beta chains from one sample, sequenced in a study of long-term antiretroviral therapy in people with HIV. Measured with immunoSEQ multiplex PCR; TCRdb has only the in-frame clones, and not every one. Of 30,000 to 40,000 clones in the sample, 94% were seen once. The sample consisted of unsorted PBMCs, taken just over 5 years after starting antiretroviral therapy. The receptors originated from a woman in her forties or fifties with HIV. The CDR3 runs from the conserved cysteine through the conserved F or W. Each record gives: clone size, D gene, V gene, J gene, CDR3 DNA, CDR3 protein. D genes are given only for firm matches. Not every row has a clone size; where given, it reads once, few, many or a size class.

>.|.|TRBV6-1|TRBJ1-2
TGTGCCAGCAGCTTAGAGGTGAACTATGGCTACACCTTC
CASSLEVNYGYTF
>.|.|TRBV30|TRBJ1-2
TGTGCCTGGAGCTCGCGAAACTATGGCTACACCTTC
CAWSSRNYGYTF
>.|TRBD2|TRBV4-1|TRBJ2-1
TGCGCCAGCAGCCCCTCGGCCCAAGCGGGGGGTCGGGGATACAATGAGCAGTTCTTC
CASSPSAQAGGRGYNEQFF
>few|.|TRBV6-1|TRBJ1-1
TGTGCCACCGGACAGCGAGGGACTGAAGCTTTCTTT
CATGQRGTEAFF
>.|.|TRBV7-9|TRBJ1-4
TGTGCCAGCAGCTTATGGGGATCTGGCCGGCGAGAAAAACTGTTTTTT
CASSLWGSGRREKLFF
>.|TRBD1|TRBV10-3|TRBJ1-2
TGTGCCACTTGGACAGGGCCGCTATTTAACTATGGCTACACCTTC
CATWTGPLFNYGYTF
>.|TRBD1|TRBV4-1|TRBJ2-3
TGCGCCAGCAGCCAACGACCGGGACAGGGGTTCGATACGCAGTATTTT
CASSQRPGQGFDTQYF
>.|.|TRBV2|TRBJ1-2
TGTGCCAGCAGTGTCAGGGGTAGTCGTGGCTACACCTTC
CASSVRGSRGYTF
>.|.|TRBV18|TRBJ1-1
TGTGCCAGCTCACCACGGTCAGACACTGAAGCTTTCTTT
CASSPRSDTEAFF
>once|.|TRBV4-3|TRBJ2-5
TGCGCCAGCAGCCAAGACTCTGGGGGTGGGCAAGAGACCCAGTACTTC
CASSQDSGGGQETQYF
>.|TRBD2|TRBV19|TRBJ2-1
TGTGCCAGTGGAGCGGGGGGCTCCTACAATGAGCAGTTCTTC
CASGAGGSYNEQFF
>.|.|TRBV7-2|TRBJ2-3
TGTGCCAGCAGTCTACTAACTAGCACAGATACGCAGTATTTT
CASSLLTSTDTQYF
>.|.|TRBV10-2|TRBJ1-1
TGCGCCAGCAGTGAGTTACAGGGTGAAGCTTTCTTT
CASSELQGEAFF
>.|.|TRBV5-1|TRBJ2-7
TGCGCCAGCAGCTTCGGACGGGGCCCGGGGGACGAGCAGTACTTC
CASSFGRGPGDEQYF
>.|TRBD2|TRBV7-3|TRBJ2-1
TGTGCCAGCAGCCCGAACCCGCTAGCGGGCCGGAGCTCCTACAATGAGCAGTTCTTC
CASSPNPLAGRSSYNEQFF
>.|.|TRBV4-3|TRBJ2-7
TGCGCCAGCAGCCAGGCTGACGGGGGCCCCTACGAGCAGTACTTC
CASSQADGGPYEQYF
>.|TRBD1|TRBV19|TRBJ1-5
TGTGCCAGTAGTATAGAGGAGACAGGGCCCTATCAGCCCCAGCATTTT
CASSIEETGPYQPQHF
>once|TRBD2|TRBV7-9|TRBJ2-7
TGTGCCAGCAGCTTACCCCGAGGACTAGCGGGGGGGAGCGAGCAGTACTTC
CASSLPRGLAGGSEQYF
>.|TRBD1|TRBV4-1|TRBJ1-1
TGCGCCAGCAGCCAAGTAGGGACAGGAGTCGCTGAAGCTTTCTTT
CASSQVGTGVAEAFF
>.|TRBD2|TRBV10-3|TRBJ2-3
TGTGCCATCAGCCGGGGGGTGGAGGCAGATACGCAGTATTTT
CAISRGVEADTQYF
>.|TRBD1|TRBV27|TRBJ1-5
TGTGCCAGCAGTTCCACCCTGACAGGGGGGAGCAATCAGCCCCAGCATTTT
CASSSTLTGGSNQPQHF
>.|.|TRBV7-9|TRBJ1-1
TGTGCCAGCAGCGCCATAGGTGGGATGGGGACGGGTGGCACTGAAGCTTTCTTT
CASSAIGGMGTGGTEAFF
>.|.|TRBV5-4|TRBJ1-2
TGTGCCAGCAGCCCGGCAGGCTCGTCCCGCTATGGCTACACCTTC
CASSPAGSSRYGYTF
>.|.|TRBV6-6|TRBJ2-2
TGTGCCAGCAGTTTGGTCAGGAACACCGGGGAGCTGTTTTTT
CASSLVRNTGELFF
>.|TRBD1|TRBV2|TRBJ2-2
TGTGCCAGCAGTGAACAGGGGGCGCGGACCGGGGAGCTGTTTTTT
CASSEQGARTGELFF
>.|TRBD1|TRBV6-5|TRBJ2-7
TGTGCCAGCAGTTACTCGAAAGACAGGGGGTCCTACGAGCAGTACTTC
CASSYSKDRGSYEQYF
>.|.|TRBV7-2|TRBJ2-3
TGTGCCAGCAGCTTACGAACAGATACGCAGTATTTT
CASSLRTDTQYF
>.|TRBD1|TRBV5-1|TRBJ2-3
TGCGCCAGCAGCTTCACAGGGGGCGATGATACGCAGTATTTT
CASSFTGGDDTQYF
>.|.|TRBV23-1|TRBJ2-7
TGCGCCAGCAGTCAATCCGCCATCAGAGGGGATGACGAGCAGTACTTC
CASSQSAIRGDDEQYF
>.|.|TRBV12-5|TRBJ2-3
TGTGCTAGTGGGATTAGCACAGATACGCAGTATTTT
CASGISTDTQYF